Listed here are 28 T cell receptor beta chains from one sample, sequenced in a study of blood T cell repertoires in COVID-19. Profiling relied on immunoSEQ multiplex PCR, and the TCRdb table lists in-frame clones only, not all of them. The data hold some 300,000 clones, with about nine tenths observed a single time. The sequenced sample consisted of PBMCs or T cells enriched from blood (not recorded which). These receptors originate from a woman aged 50 to 65 who had been exposed to COVID-19.

The chain combines TRBV4-1 with TRBJ1-5, with TRBD1 matching 7 bases. The CDR3 loop spans 14 amino acids. In germline, CDR1 is MGHRA, CDR2 YSYEKL. J lost 6 bases, V lost 4 bases, and 6 bases had no gene match. The CDR3 loop reads CASSPTGVGQPQHF. The CDR3 DNA reads as TGCGCCAGCAGCCCCACAGGGGTCGGTCAGCCCCAGCATTTT.

V usage is TRBV19 and J usage is TRBJ1-5; 7 bases line up with TRBD1. Per germline, CDR1 LNHDA and CDR2 SQIVND (reference sequence). The CDR3 is made up of 14 amino acids. V was clipped by 6 bases and J by 1 base; unmatched bases: 3. In nucleotides, the CDR3 is TGTGCCAGTAGAAGGACAGGAAGCAATCAGCCCCAGCATTTT. This sequence encodes CASRRTGSNQPQHF.

Only one count was recorded for this clone. The same CDR3 also results from other DNA sequences found in this sample. CDR3 DNA sequence: TGTGCCAGCTCTCCCGGGACAGCCAACTATGGCTACACCTTC. This codes for CASSPGTANYGYTF. The chain links TRBV18 to TRBJ1-2, with 7 bases fitting TRBD1. Germline V CDR1 and CDR2: KGHSH, LQKENI. J lost 2 bases, V lost 6 bases, and 6 bases had no gene match. This CDR3 comprises 14 residues.

This clone was seen a single time. J is TRBJ1-6 and V is TRBV28; 8 bases line up with TRBD1. This CDR3 region has 14 residues. Germline V lookup: CDR1 MDHEN, CDR2 SYDVKM. J was trimmed by 8 bases and V by 3 bases; bases with no gene match: 3. The CDR3 sequence: CASSFQGADSPLHF. CDR3 sequence (DNA): TGTGCCAGCAGTTTTCAGGGGGCGGATTCACCCCTCCACTTT.

This chain connects TRBV5-1 to TRBJ1-1; D might be TRBD1 (5 bases). Looked up from germline, CDR1 is SGHRS and CDR2 is YFSETQ. Deletions cut 4 bases from V and 3 bases from J, with 10 bases between. The CDR3 runs 13 residues. CDR3 in DNA: TGCGCCAGCAGCCGCGGGGCGGACACTGAAGCTTTCTTT. Encoded protein: CASSRGADTEAFF.

This clone was detected a few times. The chain recombines TRBV19 with TRBJ1-4; 7 bases are a match to TRBD1. Germline trimming cut 6 bases from V and 5 bases from J; bases unmatched to any gene: 6. This CDR3 comprises 14 residues. Looked up from germline, CDR1 is LNHDA and CDR2 is SQIVND (reference sequence). CDR3 region: CASRMGQSNEKLFF. CDR3 DNA: TGTGCCAGTAGAATGGGACAGTCGAATGAAAAACTGTTTTTT. The entire variable domain, with the rest obtained from reference TRBV19 and TRBJ1-4, is as follows: DGGITQSPKYLFRKEGQNVTLSCEQNLNHDAMYWYRQDPGQGLRLIYYSQIVNDFQKGDIAEGYSVSREKKESFPLTVTSAQKNPTAFYLCASRMGQSNEKLFFGSGTQLSVL.

The chain employs TRBV2 and TRBJ2-3; 8 bases match TRBD2. This CDR3 spans 16 amino acids. V lost 6 bases to trimming and J lost 4 bases; unmatched junction nucleotides: 12. Per the germline V gene, CDR1 is SNHLY and CDR2 is FYNNEI. CDR3 sequence reads: CASSLSRAGAPDTQYF. The CDR3 coding sequence is TGTGCCAGCAGCTTATCCCGAGCGGGGGCCCCAGATACGCAGTATTTT. Full variable domain (outside the CDR3, taken from reference TRBV2 and TRBJ2-3): EPEVTQTPSHQVTQMGQEVILRCVPISNHLYFYWYRQILGQKVEFLVSFYNNEISEKSEIFDDQFSVERPDGSNFTLKIRSTKLEDSAMYFCASSLSRAGAPDTQYFGPGTRLTVL.

DNA of the CDR3: TGTGCCAGCAGCTTAGAGGGCAGGGGAGGGACTGAAGCTTTCTTT. It codes for CASSLEGRGGTEAFF. The chain recombines TRBV7-8 with TRBJ1-1; tentative D call: TRBD1 (6 bases). Germline CDR1 reads SGHVS; CDR2 reads FQNEAQ. The CDR3 is made up of 15 amino acids. Trimming cost V 1 base and J 5 bases, with 14 bases left between them.

This clone showed up just once. V and J are TRBV4-1 and TRBJ2-1; D is ambiguous. This CDR3 contains 15 residues. The germline CDR1 and CDR2 sequences are MGHRA and YSYEKL. With 3 bases removed from V and 4 bases from J, the gap between germline ends came to 13 bases. Here the CDR3 DNA reads TGCGCCAGCAGCCAGGCACATACTACTTACAATGAGCAGTTCTTC. Its translation is CASSQAHTTYNEQFF.

This rearrangement joins TRBV9 to TRBJ2-5; a weak D match, TRBD1 (5 bases). The germline gives CDR1 SGDLS, CDR2 YYNGEE. The CDR3 has 14 residues. The germline V and J ends were trimmed by 0 bases and 2 bases, with 8 bases remaining between them. The CDR3 DNA sequence: TGTGCCAGCAGCGTAGGGAACAGGCAAGAGACCCAGTACTTC. Translated, it gives CASSVGNRQETQYF.

The genes are TRBV24-1 and TRBJ2-1; the match to TRBD1 covers 8 bases. V shed 4 bases, J shed 4 bases, and the junction held 5 bases outside the gene matches. This CDR3 region has 15 residues. CDR1 and CDR2 from the germline V gene are KGHDR and SFDVKD. As DNA, the CDR3 is TGTGCCACCAGTGAGGACAGGGACCCATACAATGAGCAGTTCTTC. Its translation: CATSEDRDPYNEQFF.

V gene TRBV4-1 combines with J gene TRBJ2-3; 7 nucleotides agree with TRBD1. The CDR3 length is 14 residues. V trimming: 4 bases; J trimming: 4 bases; junction bases outside the gene matches: 5. Germline loops: CDR1 MGHRA, CDR2 YSYEKL. The CDR3 sequence: CASSRRTGSDTQYF. The CDR3 DNA follows: TGCGCCAGCAGCCGTCGGACAGGTTCAGATACGCAGTATTTT.

There are a few counts of this clone. The chain carries TRBV3-1 (or the pseudogene TRBV3-2) and TRBJ1-6; 8 nucleotides match TRBD1. V was pared by 7 bases and J by 5 bases, with 4 bases of the junction left unmatched. Germline V CDR1 and CDR2: LGHDT, YNNKEL (reference sequence). CDR3 length: 14 residues. Here the CDR3 reads CASTLDRDNSPLHF. CDR3 nucleotide sequence: TGTGCCAGCACCCTGGACAGGGATAATTCACCCCTCCACTTT.

This clone was observed once. Additional DNA sequences in this sample encode the identical CDR3. The J gene is TRBJ2-7, the V gene TRBV13; 12 bases map to TRBD1. V lost 5 bases and J lost 3; bases outside the gene matches: 5. The CDR3 spans 15 residues. Germline V gene data show CDR1 as PRHDT and CDR2 as FYEKMQ (reference sequence). The CDR3 protein is CASSAGTGGSYEQYF. The CDR3 bases are TGTGCCAGCAGCGCCGGGACAGGGGGCAGCTACGAGCAGTACTTC.

This clone was counted ten times or more. The rearrangement joins TRBV24-1 to TRBJ2-7; 11 bases fit TRBD2. The CDR3 is 16 residues long. Losses at the gene ends were 3 bases for V and 12 bases for J; bases not matched to a gene: 15. The germline V gene has CDR1 KGHDR and CDR2 SFDVKD. The CDR3 is CATSDPTLAGGPYRYF. The CDR3 DNA reads as TGTGCCACCAGTGATCCGACCCTAGCGGGGGGCCCATATCGGTACTTC.

With regard to this clone: One end of the junction fails to match germline, which may point to a read error. The V call is TRBV7-7, the J call TRBJ2-5, with 10 bases matching TRBD1. Per the germline V gene, CDR1 is SSHAT and CDR2 is FNYEAQ (reference sequence). This CDR3 contains 14 residues. The CDR3 region is CASSLGDRGETQYF. CDR3 nucleotide sequence: TGTGCTAGCAGCTTAGGGGACAGGGGCGAGACCCAGTACTTC.

CDR3: CASSPFQGEKLFF. The CDR3 DNA sequence: TGTGCCAGCTCACCATTCCAGGGCGAAAAACTGTTTTTT. This chain uses TRBV18 with TRBJ1-4, with D maybe TRBD1 (5 bases). CDR3 length: 13 amino acids. Trimming removed 2 bases at V and 8 bases at J, with 9 bases between. Germline values: CDR1 KGHSH, CDR2 LQKENI.

This rearrangement joins TRBV5-1 to TRBJ2-5, with D perhaps TRBD2 (5 bases). Deletions cut 4 bases from V and 3 bases from J, with 16 bases between. CDR1 SGHRS and CDR2 YFSETQ come from the germline V gene. The CDR3 has 15 residues. CDR3 protein: CASSPVEGKEETQYF. The CDR3 bases are TGCGCCAGCAGCCCGGTCGAGGGAAAAGAAGAGACCCAGTACTTC.

V is TRBV28 and J is TRBJ1-2; 7 bases are shared with TRBD1. V was clipped by 8 bases and J by 4 bases; unmatched bases: 7. The CDR3 runs 13 residues. The germline gives CDR1 MDHEN, CDR2 SYDVKM. CDR3 nucleotide sequence: TGTGCCAGCTCCCCGACAGGGCTCTATGGCTACACCTTC. This translates into CASSPTGLYGYTF.

Concerning this clone itself: In the same sample, other DNA sequences code for this CDR3. This chain links TRBV18 with TRBJ1-1; D might be TRBD1 (5 bases). V was trimmed by 3 bases and J by 1 base, leaving 6 bases between them. The CDR3 consists of 13 residues. Germline lookup yields CDR1 KGHSH and CDR2 LQKENI. The CDR3 nucleotides are TGTGCCAGCTCACCTCAGGGGAACACTGAAGCTTTCTTT. Its translation is CASSPQGNTEAFF.

CDR3 sequence reads: CASRKTGSSGNTIYF. In DNA, the CDR3 is TGTGCCAGCAGGAAGACAGGGAGCTCTGGAAACACCATATATTTT. The chain employs TRBV27 and TRBJ1-3; 7 bases agree with TRBD1. Trimming removed 6 bases from V and 0 bases from J; junction bases left unmatched: 5. The CDR3 consists of 15 residues. CDR1 and CDR2 (germline): MNHEY, SMNVEV (reference sequence).

This clone came up once. The J gene is TRBJ2-1, the V gene TRBV6-5; 12 bases agree with TRBD2. There are 15 residues in the CDR3. Germline V gene lookup returns CDR1 MNHEY and CDR2 SVGAGI. The ends lost 8 bases at V and 4 bases at J; junction bases unmatched: 6. The CDR3 loop reads CASAVLAGGYNEQFF. The CDR3 coding sequence is TGTGCCAGCGCCGTACTAGCGGGGGGTTACAATGAGCAGTTCTTC.

This rearrangement joins TRBV2 to TRBJ1-3; no firm D call. Between the trimmed V and J ends, which lost 6 bases and 0 bases, there was a span of 15 bases. CDR3 size: 16 residues. Germline V CDR1 and CDR2: SNHLY, FYNNEI. CDR3 residues: CASRLTAGRSGNTIYF. CDR3 DNA: TGTGCCAGCAGATTAACGGCAGGTCGCTCTGGAAACACCATATATTTT.

This chain joins TRBV24-1 and TRBJ2-2; D is perhaps TRBD1 (5 bases). The germline gives CDR1 KGHDR, CDR2 SFDVKD. The V and J ends lost 3 bases and 2 bases respectively, with 12 bases between them. The CDR3 loop spans 16 amino acids. The CDR3 loop is CATSDTGLANTGELFF. DNA of the CDR3: TGTGCCACCAGTGATACAGGTTTGGCAAACACCGGGGAGCTGTTTTTT.

The chain uses TRBV5-4 and TRBJ2-3, with 9 bases aligning to TRBD2. Germline V CDR1 and CDR2: SGHNT, YYREEE (reference sequence). J lost 4 bases, V lost 0 bases, and 6 bases had no gene match. The CDR3 loop spans 16 amino acids. CDR3 in DNA: TGTGCCAGCAGCTTGGCGGCGGGGGGGCGGGCAGATACGCAGTATTTT. As protein: CASSLAAGGRADTQYF.

CDR3 sequence reads: CASSLSSDSYEQYF. The CDR3 DNA is TGTGCCAGCAGCTTAAGTTCGGACAGCTACGAGCAGTACTTC. The V gene is TRBV11-3, the J gene TRBJ2-7; tentatively, D is TRBD1 (6 bases). This CDR3 has 14 amino acids. Between the trimmed V and J ends, which lost 2 bases and 3 bases, there was a span of 11 bases. Germline V lookup: CDR1 SGHNT, CDR2 YENEEA. Together with reference TRBV11-3 and TRBJ2-7, the CDR3 gives the full variable domain: EAGVVQSPRYKIIEKKQPVAFWCNPISGHNTLYWYLQNLGQGPELLIRYENEEAVDDSQLPKDRFSAERLKGVDSTLKIQPAELGDSAVYLCASSLSSDSYEQYFGPGTRLTVT.

This clone was counted once. The chain uses TRBV18 and TRBJ1-2; D unresolved. Germline values: CDR1 KGHSH, CDR2 LQKENI. The V and J ends lost 3 bases and 5 bases respectively, with 16 bases between them. The length of the CDR3 is 15 residues. In nucleotides, the CDR3 is TGTGCCAGCTCACCCATGAACCCGAAACTATATGGCTACACCTTC. Encoded protein: CASSPMNPKLYGYTF.

As for this clone: Other DNA sequences in the sample encode the same CDR3. The chain links TRBV5-4 to TRBJ1-5; D might be TRBD1 (6 bases). The CDR3 loop spans 14 amino acids. V gave up 2 bases and J gave up 0 bases, with 6 bases separating them. CDR1 and CDR2 from the germline V gene are SGHNT and YYREEE (reference sequence). CDR3 coding DNA: TGTGCCAGCAGCTTAGGGGGTAGCAATCAGCCCCAGCATTTT. Protein sequence: CASSLGGSNQPQHF.